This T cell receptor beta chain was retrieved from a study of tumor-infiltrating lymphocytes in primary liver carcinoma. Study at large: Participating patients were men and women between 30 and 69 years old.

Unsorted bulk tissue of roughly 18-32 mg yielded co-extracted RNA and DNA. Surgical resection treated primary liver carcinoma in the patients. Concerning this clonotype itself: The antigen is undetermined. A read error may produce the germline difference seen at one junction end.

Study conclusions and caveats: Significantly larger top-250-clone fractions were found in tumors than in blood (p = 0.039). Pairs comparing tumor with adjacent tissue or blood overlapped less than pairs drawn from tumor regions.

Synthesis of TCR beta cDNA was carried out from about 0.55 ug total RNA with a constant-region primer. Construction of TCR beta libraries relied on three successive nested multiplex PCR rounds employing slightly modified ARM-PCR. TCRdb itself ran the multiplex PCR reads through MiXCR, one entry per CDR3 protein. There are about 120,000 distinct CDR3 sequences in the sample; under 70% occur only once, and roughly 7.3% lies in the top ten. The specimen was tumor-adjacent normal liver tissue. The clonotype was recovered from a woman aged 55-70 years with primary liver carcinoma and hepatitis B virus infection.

CDR3 in amino acids: CTSSYGGGQEVYEQYF. In DNA, the CDR3 is TGTACCAGCAGCTACGGGGGGGGACAGGAAGTCTACGAGCAGTACTTC. This rearrangement joins TRBV5-4 to TRBJ2-7, with D perhaps given as TRBD1 or TRBD2 (8 bases each). Germline V gene data show CDR1 as SGHNT and CDR2 as YYREEE (reference sequence). The CDR3 is 16 residues long.